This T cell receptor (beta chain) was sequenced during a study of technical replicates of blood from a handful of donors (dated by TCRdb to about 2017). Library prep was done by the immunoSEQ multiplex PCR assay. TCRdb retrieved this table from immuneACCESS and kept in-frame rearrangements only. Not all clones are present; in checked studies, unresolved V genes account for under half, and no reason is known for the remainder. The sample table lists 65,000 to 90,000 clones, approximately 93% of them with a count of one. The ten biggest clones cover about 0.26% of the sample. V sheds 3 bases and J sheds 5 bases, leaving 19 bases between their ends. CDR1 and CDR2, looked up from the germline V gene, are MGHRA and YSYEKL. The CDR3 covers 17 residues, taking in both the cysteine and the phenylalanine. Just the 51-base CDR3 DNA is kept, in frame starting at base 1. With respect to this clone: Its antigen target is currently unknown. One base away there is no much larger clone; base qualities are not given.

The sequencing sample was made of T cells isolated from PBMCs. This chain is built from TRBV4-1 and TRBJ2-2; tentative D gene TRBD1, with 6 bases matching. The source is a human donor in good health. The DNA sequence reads TGCGCCAGCAGCCACAAGACAGGTTCCCTTGGGACCGGGGAGCTGTTTTTT. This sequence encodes CASSHKTGSLGTGELFF.